This TCR beta chain was captured in a study of cytomegalovirus exposure and HLA in healthy donors. CDR3 length equals 13 residues. The germline V gene encodes CDR1 SGHTA and CDR2 FQGNSA. V was shortened by 5 bases and J by 9 bases, with 15 bases between the two germline ends. Study results and caveats: Sequencing had likely introduced a cluster of highly shared sequence variants as an artifact.

Primers: 60 Vbeta forward and 13 Jbeta reverse. Assay used: immunoSEQ multiplex PCR; TCRdb lists only in-frame clones, some missing. The sample yields 120,000 or so clones, 17% seen once. Of note for this clone: Its antigen remains unknown.

The sequenced material came from PBMCs. The rearrangement links TRBV7-2 to TRBJ2-3, with a weak D call TRBD2 (6 bases). The receptor was isolated from a female donor in good health and CMV-seropositive. Here the CDR3 DNA reads TGTGCCAGCAGCCCGGCCTTGGCGGGAACGCAGTATTTT. The encoded protein is CASSPALAGTQYF.